This T cell receptor (beta chain) derives from a study of identical twins (dated by TCRdb to 2016 to 2018). Broadly, across the study: TCR alpha and beta repertoires from monozygotic twins, unrelated adults of various ages and cord blood were deep-sequenced to test whether fetal clonotypes persist. To rule out contamination, replicate twin experiments were performed at different times with different library preparation protocols.

This clonotype was seen repeatedly, ten times or more. There is no known antigen for this receptor. No base qualities exist here, and no much larger clone lies one base off it. Summary of the overall study and its limitations: Zero-insertion analyses could be partly confounded by invariant T cells such as MAIT and iNKT, though diverse VJ usage argued against such confounding for most clonotypes. Excess twin sharing in beta out-of-frame sequences was weaker because fewer shared sequences lowered the signal-to-noise ratio. Out-of-frame TCR alpha sequences shared between twins showed an excess of low generation-probability sequences compared with coincidental sharing between unrelated individuals. Conclusions relied on cross-sectional statistical analysis, since the same donors could not be followed over many years. Out-of-frame TCR alpha sharing in monozygotic twins was systematically underestimated by recombination models, whereas sharing between unrelated individuals was in agreement with the recombination models. Abundant cord blood beta clonotypes carried fewer insertions; young adult naive repertoires showed a weaker similar trend, while memory repertoires showed none.

All donors were healthy Caucasians. Three pairs of female monozygotic twins, all aged roughly 18 to 29 years, were included in the twin cohort. Positive isolation kits from Invitrogen were used to isolate the CD4+ and CD8+ T cell populations. Preparation of the library involved 5' RACE. TCRdb lists the instrument as Illumina HiSeq 2000. Template switching added a universal primer binding site, and the final cDNA carried a unique molecular identifier that allowed TCR cDNA molecules to be counted accurately. Specific primers in the conserved constant-segment region were used to synthesize first-strand cDNA for TCR alpha and beta chains. Each cDNA library was double barcoded, with a SMART-Mk sample barcode plus Illumina barcodes, to control for contamination. TruSeq adapter sequences along with Illumina sample barcodes were introduced in two successive PCR steps. The Illumina HiSeq platform was used with custom primers to sequence TCR alpha and beta cDNA libraries. As for the authors' bioinformatics: MiGEC was used to process raw reads and extract unique molecular identifiers, and MiXCR was used to find CDR3 positions. Recombination models were inferred per individual with the repgenHMM and IGoR tools using an EM algorithm. The analysis of shared clonotypes was done with the tcR package in R, with sharing normalized by the product of cloneset sizes. Out-of-frame nonproductive sequences were analyzed to study raw recombination free of thymic and clonal selection effects. The public sequencing data were trimmed at Q25 with fastp and processed into clonotypes with MiXCR by TCRdb, which kept only in-frame beta chains. One record per CDR3 amino acid sequence lists the most common genes and DNA. Here the V and J calls rest on TCRdb's processing, not on the authors' analysis. In all, the sample holds a few hundred thousand distinct CDR3 sequences, and around an eighth of those were seen once. The ten largest clones add up to about 0.94% of the sample.

The CDR3 runs 12 amino acids, cysteine and phenylalanine included. Only CDR3 DNA is held: 36 bases, read in frame from base 1. For CDR1 and CDR2, the germline V gene lists SQVTM and ANQGSEA. V and J lose 3 bases and 4 bases, and a span of 10 bases separates them. The sample also formed part of further work on yellow fever vaccine responses in identical twins. As the second study states: The T cell response to vaccination in identical twins was reported by the authors to appear partly convergent and partly personalized. In identical twins, the study followed T cell clones that responded to the vaccine with precision.

Rearrangement joined TRBV29-1 to TRBJ2-7, and TRBD1 may be the D gene, going by 5 matching bases. Sequences were obtained from CD4+ T cells sorted from blood. The clonotype comes from a woman under 30 in good health. The DNA sequence is as follows: TGCAGCGTTGAGGACCAGGGATACGAGCAGTACTTC. Its protein is CSVEDQGYEQYF.